Sequencing of this TCR beta chain was carried out in a study of beta chain features in type 1 diabetes. Whole-study findings and limits: Type 1 diabetes patients showed a moderate but significant shortening of TCRB CDR3s in all four CD4+ subsets.

This clone was seen only a few times. As yet, its antigen is unknown. All of the isolated RNA was reverse transcribed, so expressed TCRB transcripts were sequenced. The average output of naive, central memory and regulatory T cell samples was about 3.57 million reads. Assay used: immunoSEQ multiplex PCR; TCRdb lists only in-frame clones, some missing. The table has around 650,000 clones, over 10% seen once. J was trimmed by 2 bases and V by 5 bases; bases with no gene match: 11. CDR1 and CDR2 (germline): SEHNR, FQNEAQ (reference sequence). This CDR3 region has 18 residues. Sequencing was done on a sample of naive CD4+ T cells from blood. The receptor was derived from a man aged 30 to 45 with type 1 diabetes. The chain recombines TRBV7-9 with TRBJ2-1; 11 nucleotides line up with TRBD1. The DNA for the CDR3 is TGTGCCAGCAGCAAACGTCCCGGGACAGGGGGTGCCTACAATGAGCAGTTCTTC. It encodes CASSKRPGTGGAYNEQFF.